This T cell receptor beta chain was captured by sequencing in a study of blood T cells in healthy people across ages. A J-beta primer mix and a sample-barcoded 5' primer were used in a second PCR of roughly 7 to 12 cycles. TCRdb re-called the 5' RACE reads through MiXCR, storing one row per CDR3 protein. The data contain 800,000 to 950,000 distinct CDR3 sequences, just under 30% of them singletons. Concerning this clonotype: The antigen is undetermined.

General study points: Measured against age, TCR beta diversity per million T cells decreased in a roughly linear manner. Diversity estimates drawn from one million T cells were deemed underestimates.

V was clipped by 6 bases and J by 3 bases; unmatched bases: 9. This CDR3 is built from 15 residues. Germline V gives CDR1 MDHEN, CDR2 SYDVKM. The data also belong to a second study, concerning T cells of mothers and their children. That source reports: Each child gave a few million TCR beta CDR3 reads (each mother, over 8 million). The shaping of TCR recombination output by thymic selection is similar in related and unrelated pairs.

Sequenced material: blood. The origin of this receptor is a woman in her forties in good health. The gene calls are TRBV28 and TRBJ2-7; 9 positions match TRBD1. The CDR3 sequence is CASSLCTGGGYEQYF. CDR3 nucleotide sequence: TGTGCCAGCAGCCTCTGTACAGGGGGCGGCTACGAGCAGTACTTC. Filled out from reference TRBV28 and TRBJ2-7, the complete variable domain reads DVKVTQSSRYLVKRTGEKVFLECVQDMDHENMFWYRQDPGLGLRLIYFSYDVKMKEKGDIPEGYSVSREKKERFSLILESASTNQTSMYLCASSLCTGGGYEQYFGPGTRLTVT.